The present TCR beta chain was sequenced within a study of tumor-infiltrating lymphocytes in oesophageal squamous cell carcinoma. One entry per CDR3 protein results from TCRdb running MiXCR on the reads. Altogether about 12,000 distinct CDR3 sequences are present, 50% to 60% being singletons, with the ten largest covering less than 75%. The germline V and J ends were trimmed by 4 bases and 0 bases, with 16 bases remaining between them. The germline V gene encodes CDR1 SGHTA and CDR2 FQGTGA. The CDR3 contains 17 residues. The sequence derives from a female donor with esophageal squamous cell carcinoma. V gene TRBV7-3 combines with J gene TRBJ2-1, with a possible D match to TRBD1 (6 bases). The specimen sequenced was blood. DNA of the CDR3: TGTGCCAGCAGCTACTCCGGGACACAGAGCTCCTACAATGAGCAGTTCTTC. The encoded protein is CASSYSGTQSSYNEQFF.